Presented here are 19 T cell receptor beta chains from one specimen sequenced in a study of blood T cell repertoires in COVID-19. Only in-frame clones appear in the TCRdb table, and some are missing; sequencing was by immunoSEQ multiplex PCR. The sample holds around 190,000 clones, around three quarters seen once. Specimen: PBMCs or T cells enriched from blood (not recorded which). The source of these receptors is a woman between 45 and 65 years old with acute COVID-19.

The chain uses TRBV3-1 (or the pseudogene TRBV3-2) and TRBJ2-3; 9 bases agree with TRBD2. The CDR3 loop spans 14 amino acids. Germline lookup yields CDR1 LGHDT and CDR2 YNNKEL (reference sequence). V lost 4 bases, J lost 4 bases, and 3 bases stayed unmatched. CDR3 region: CASSRGGVSDTQYF. The CDR3 nucleotides are TGTGCCAGCAGCCGCGGGGGGGTCTCAGATACGCAGTATTTT.

The CDR3: CASSVVAGYGYTF. In DNA form, the CDR3 reads TGTGCCAGCAGCGTAGTGGCAGGATATGGCTACACCTTC. The genes are TRBV9 and TRBJ1-2, with unresolved D. Germline CDR1 SGDLS, CDR2 YYNGEE. This CDR3 comprises 13 residues. Trimming removed 0 bases from V and 5 bases from J, with 8 bases in between.

The chain joins TRBV28 to TRBJ1-2; D is unclear. The CDR3 contains 14 residues. The germline V gene encodes CDR1 MDHEN and CDR2 SYDVKM. Trimming shortened V by 2 bases and J by 5 bases, and 12 bases separated the two germline ends. This chain's CDR3 is CASSLVAGPYGYTF. The CDR3 nucleotides read TGTGCCAGCAGTTTAGTGGCAGGCCCATATGGCTACACCTTC.

The rearrangement uses TRBV13 and TRBJ1-2; no firm D call. V lost 1 base and J lost 1, with 7 bases in between. Germline values: CDR1 PRHDT, CDR2 FYEKMQ (reference sequence). The CDR3 is 14 amino acids. CDR3 amino acids: CASSLDSSNYGYTF. The DNA of the CDR3 is TGTGCCAGCAGCTTAGACAGCAGTAACTATGGCTACACCTTC.

The chain carries TRBV4-2 and TRBJ2-1; 10 bases fit TRBD2. Per germline, CDR1 LGHNA and CDR2 YNFKEQ. Trimming at V came to 1 base and at J to 10 bases, leaving 10 bases not matched to a gene. CDR3 size: 16 residues. This chain's CDR3 is CASSQVSSGGAREQFF. In nucleotides, the CDR3 is TGTGCCAGCAGCCAAGTCTCCAGCGGGGGGGCCAGAGAGCAGTTCTTC.

The chain joins TRBV6-5 to TRBJ1-3; D is unresolved. The V end was cut by 6 bases, the J end by 2 bases, with 8 bases between. Germline V gene lookup returns CDR1 MNHEY and CDR2 SVGAGI. The CDR3 sequence is 13 residues long. This CDR3 reads CASRDEAGNTIYF. The CDR3 nucleotides are TGTGCCAGCAGAGACGAGGCTGGAAACACCATATATTTT.

This sequence joins TRBV7-3 and TRBJ2-5, with a weak D call TRBD2 (7 bases). CDR3 length: 16 amino acids. Germline values: CDR1 SGHTA, CDR2 FQGTGA. V lost 5 bases and J lost 5, with 21 bases in between. This CDR3 is CASSPAGSGGRETQYF. In DNA, the CDR3 is TGTGCCAGCAGCCCAGCTGGCTCGGGGGGCCGGGAGACCCAGTACTTC.

The chain has TRBV3-1 (or the pseudogene TRBV3-2) and TRBJ2-3, with D unresolved. Germline V CDR1 and CDR2: LGHDT, YNNKEL (reference sequence). This CDR3 contains 15 residues. Trimming stripped 2 bases from V and 6 bases from J, with 15 bases between. The CDR3 DNA reads as TGTGCCAGCAGCCAAAAGACAAGAACCACGGATACGCAGTATTTT. The encoded protein is CASSQKTRTTDTQYF.

The chain couples TRBV13 to TRBJ2-3; maybe TRBD1 (6 bases). The CDR3 is made up of 12 amino acids. V was pared by 10 bases and J by 9 bases, with 17 bases between. Germline-derived CDR1 and CDR2 are PRHDT and FYEKMQ (reference sequence). CDR3 region: CATARGSKTQYF. The CDR3 DNA follows: TGTGCCACCGCTAGGGGGAGCAAGACGCAGTATTTT.

The chain carries TRBV7-9 and TRBJ2-1; a weak D match, TRBD1 (6 bases). CDR1 and CDR2 (germline): SEHNR, FQNEAQ (reference sequence). V was clipped by 8 bases and J by 7 bases, with 12 bases between them. This CDR3 has 12 residues. CDR3 in DNA: TGTGCCAGCGGGGCAGGGGAAAATGAGCAGTTCTTC. As protein: CASGAGENEQFF.

The chain recombines TRBV7-2 with TRBJ1-5, with unresolved D. Per the germline V gene, CDR1 is SGHTA and CDR2 is FQGNSA. The CDR3 consists of 13 residues. V was shortened by 4 bases and J by 11 bases, with 15 bases between the two germline ends. This CDR3 is CASSSSPLVAQHF. Written as DNA, the CDR3 is TGTGCCAGCAGCTCCTCCCCGCTCGTAGCCCAGCATTTT.

A remark on this clone: Just one base apart from a much larger clone, this may be a read error. The genes are TRBV2 and TRBJ2-1, with TRBD2 matching over 8 bases. J was trimmed by 9 bases and V by 5 bases; bases with no gene match: 6. CDR1 and CDR2 from the germline V gene are SNHLY and FYNNEI. This CDR3 contains 13 residues. The chain's CDR3 is CASSSGTRGEQFF. In DNA form, the CDR3 reads TGTGCCAGCAGTTCCGGGACTAGGGGTGAGCAGTTCTTC.

This chain connects TRBV5-1 to TRBJ2-2, with D tentatively TRBD2 (5 bases). The CDR3 contains 15 residues. The V and J ends lost 4 bases and 0 bases respectively, with 10 bases between them. Germline lookup yields CDR1 SGHRS and CDR2 YFSETQ. CDR3 protein: CASSPRGPNTGELFF. DNA for the CDR3: TGCGCCAGCAGCCCTCGAGGGCCGAACACCGGGGAGCTGTTTTTT.

The rearrangement joins TRBV5-1 to TRBJ1-1; D possibly corresponds to TRBD1 (5 bases). The CDR3 consists of 14 residues. The V and J ends lost 0 bases and 0 bases respectively, with 6 bases between them. Germline V gene lookup returns CDR1 SGHRS and CDR2 YFSETQ. The chain's CDR3 is CASSLDRMNTEAFF. The CDR3 DNA reads as TGCGCCAGCAGCTTGGACAGGATGAACACTGAAGCTTTCTTT. Filled out from reference TRBV5-1 and TRBJ1-1, the complete variable domain reads KAGVTQTPRYLIKTRGQQVTLSCSPISGHRSVSWYQQTPGQGLQFLFEYFSETQRNKGNFPGRFSGRQFSNSRSEMNVSTLELGDSALYLCASSLDRMNTEAFFGQGTRLTVV.

This clone was seen a few times. The chain joins TRBV24-1 to TRBJ2-1, with 8 bases matching TRBD1. CDR1 and CDR2 (germline): KGHDR, SFDVKD. The CDR3 has 16 residues. The V gene end was trimmed by 0 bases and the J gene end by 8 bases; junction bases not matched to a gene: 8. In DNA form, the CDR3 reads TGTGCCACCAGTGATTTGTCTACAGGGGGTAAAGATGAGCAGTTCTTC. Protein: CATSDLSTGGKDEQFF.

J is TRBJ1-2 and V is TRBV5-1; D uncertain. V was pared by 2 bases and J by 4 bases, with 12 bases between. CDR1 SGHRS and CDR2 YFSETQ come from the germline V gene. The length of the CDR3 is 14 residues. Here the CDR3 reads CASSFSDSPYGYTF. Here the CDR3 DNA reads TGCGCCAGCAGCTTCAGCGATTCACCCTATGGCTACACCTTC.

This clone was found a few times. The chain recombines TRBV7-3 with TRBJ1-2, with 7 bases matching TRBD1. The germline gives CDR1 SGHTA, CDR2 FQGTGA. The CDR3 loop spans 13 amino acids. V was clipped by 4 bases and J by 8 bases; unmatched bases: 7. In DNA, the CDR3 is TGTGCCAGCAGCTCTGACAGGGCGGGCGGCTACACCTTC. The encoded protein is CASSSDRAGGYTF.

Regarding this clone: The junction does not match germline at one end; this may be a read error. This rearrangement joins TRBV2 to TRBJ1-1; D possibly corresponds to TRBD1 (6 bases). CDR3 size: 14 residues. CDR1 is SNHLY and CDR2 is FYNNEI in the germline V gene. CDR3 residues: CASTEGQMNTEAFF. The CDR3 DNA reads as TGTGCCAGCACTGAAGGACAGATGAACACTGAAGCTTTCTTT.

The chain links TRBV27 to TRBJ1-4; TRBD1 is a possible D gene (6 bases). Trimming took off 7 bases at V and 8 bases at J, with 17 bases between the two ends. In germline, CDR1 is MNHEY, CDR2 SMNVEV (reference sequence). CDR3 length: 14 amino acids. The DNA for the CDR3 is TGTGCCAGCACCCTTAGGGGGGGGAAAGAAAAACTGTTTTTT. This translates into CASTLRGGKEKLFF. The full variable domain, rest sourced from reference TRBV27 and TRBJ1-4, is EAQVTQNPRYLITVTGKKLTVTCSQNMNHEYMSWYRQDPGLGLRQIYYSMNVEVTDKGDVPEGYKVSRKEKRNFPLILESPSPNQTSLYFCASTLRGGKEKLFFGSGTQLSVL.